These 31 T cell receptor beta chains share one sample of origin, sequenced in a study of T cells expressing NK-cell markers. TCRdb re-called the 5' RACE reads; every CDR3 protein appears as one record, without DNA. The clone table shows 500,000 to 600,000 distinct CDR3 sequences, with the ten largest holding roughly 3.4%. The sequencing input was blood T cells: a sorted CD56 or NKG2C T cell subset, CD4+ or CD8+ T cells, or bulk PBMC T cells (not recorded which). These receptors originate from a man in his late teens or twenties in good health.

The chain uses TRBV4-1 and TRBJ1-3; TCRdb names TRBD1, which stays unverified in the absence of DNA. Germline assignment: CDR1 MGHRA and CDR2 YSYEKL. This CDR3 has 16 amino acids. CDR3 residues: CASSPPRSLSGNTIYF.

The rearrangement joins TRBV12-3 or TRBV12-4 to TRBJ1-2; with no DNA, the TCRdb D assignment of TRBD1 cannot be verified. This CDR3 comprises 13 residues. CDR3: CASSLKTGTGYTF.

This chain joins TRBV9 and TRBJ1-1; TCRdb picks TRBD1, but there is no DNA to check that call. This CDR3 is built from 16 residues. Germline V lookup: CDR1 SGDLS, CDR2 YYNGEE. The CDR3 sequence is CASSPSGRLINTEAFF.

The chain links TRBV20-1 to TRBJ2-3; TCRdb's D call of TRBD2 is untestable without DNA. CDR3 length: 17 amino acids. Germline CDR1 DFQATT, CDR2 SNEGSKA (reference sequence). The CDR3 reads CSAKGHRASGRIDTQYF.

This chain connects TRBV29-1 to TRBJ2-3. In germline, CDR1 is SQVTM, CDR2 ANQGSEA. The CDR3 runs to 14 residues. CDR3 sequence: CSVVGKESTDTQYF.

The CDR3 region is CASRTSGVGSNQPQHF. The V and J genes are TRBV12-3 or TRBV12-4 and TRBJ1-5; TCRdb designates TRBD1, a call that cannot be tested without DNA. The CDR3 length is 16 residues.

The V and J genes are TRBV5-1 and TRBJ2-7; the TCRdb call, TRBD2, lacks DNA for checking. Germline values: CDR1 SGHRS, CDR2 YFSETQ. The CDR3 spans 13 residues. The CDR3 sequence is CASSLGGPTAQYF.

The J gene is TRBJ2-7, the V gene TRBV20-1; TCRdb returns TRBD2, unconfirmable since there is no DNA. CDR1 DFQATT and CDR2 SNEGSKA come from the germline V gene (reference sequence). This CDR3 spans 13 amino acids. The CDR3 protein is CKPYGRAKYEQYF.

CDR3 sequence: CASGLNSYEQYF. The V call is TRBV12-5, the J call TRBJ2-7. This CDR3 is 12 amino acids long. Germline V gene sequence: CDR1 LGHNT, CDR2 FRNRAP.

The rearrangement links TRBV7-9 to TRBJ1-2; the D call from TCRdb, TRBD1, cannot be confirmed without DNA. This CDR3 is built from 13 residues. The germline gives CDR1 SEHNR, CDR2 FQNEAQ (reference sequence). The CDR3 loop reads CASSLRQERGYTF.

The CDR3 is CASSWGTERGSYEQYF. This chain connects TRBV5-6 to TRBJ2-7; TCRdb proposes TRBD2, but this gene call is untestable without DNA. The germline V gene encodes CDR1 SGHDT and CDR2 YYEEEE. The CDR3 spans 16 residues.

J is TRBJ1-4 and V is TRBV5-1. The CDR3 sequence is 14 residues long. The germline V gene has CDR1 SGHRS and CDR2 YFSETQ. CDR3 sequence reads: CASSLGQVNEKLFF.

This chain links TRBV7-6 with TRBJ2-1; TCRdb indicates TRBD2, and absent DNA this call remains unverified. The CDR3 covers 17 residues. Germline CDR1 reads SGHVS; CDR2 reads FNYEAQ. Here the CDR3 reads CASSSLYLAPQNNEQFF. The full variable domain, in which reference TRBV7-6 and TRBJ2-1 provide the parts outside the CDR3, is GAGVSQSPRYKVTKRGQDVALRCDPISGHVSLYWYRQALGQGPEFLTYFNYEAQQDKSGLPNDRFSAERPEGSISTLTIQRTEQRDSAMYRCASSSLYLAPQNNEQFFGPGTRLTVL.

CDR3 loop: CASSVAQGSQETQYF. The rearrangement links TRBV9 to TRBJ2-5; with no DNA, the TCRdb D assignment of TRBD1 cannot be verified. The CDR3 is 15 residues long. Germline assignment: CDR1 SGDLS and CDR2 YYNGEE.

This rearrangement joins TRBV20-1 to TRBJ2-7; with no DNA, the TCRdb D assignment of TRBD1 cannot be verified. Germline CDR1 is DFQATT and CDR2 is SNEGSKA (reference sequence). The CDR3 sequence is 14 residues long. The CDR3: CSAVTGVASYEQYF.

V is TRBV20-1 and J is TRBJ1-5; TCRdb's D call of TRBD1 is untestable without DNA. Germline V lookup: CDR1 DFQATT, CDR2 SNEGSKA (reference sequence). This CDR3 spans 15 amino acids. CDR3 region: CSARLQGYSNQPQHF.

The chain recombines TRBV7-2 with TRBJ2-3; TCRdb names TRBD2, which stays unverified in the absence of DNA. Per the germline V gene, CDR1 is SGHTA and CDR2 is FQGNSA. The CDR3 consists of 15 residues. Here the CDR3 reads CASSSPGLGLDTQYF.

The CDR3 here is CASSPWAALAKNIQYF. The chain employs TRBV18 and TRBJ2-4; TCRdb's D call of TRBD1 is untestable without DNA. Germline V gene lookup returns CDR1 KGHSH and CDR2 LQKENI. There are 16 residues in the CDR3.

This CDR3 is CASSQGHSTGGTEAFF. This chain connects TRBV4-2 to TRBJ1-1. The germline V gene has CDR1 LGHNA and CDR2 YNFKEQ. This CDR3 region has 16 residues.

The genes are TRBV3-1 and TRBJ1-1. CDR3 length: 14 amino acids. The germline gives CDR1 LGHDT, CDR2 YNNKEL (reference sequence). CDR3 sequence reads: CASSPLFGRSEAFF.

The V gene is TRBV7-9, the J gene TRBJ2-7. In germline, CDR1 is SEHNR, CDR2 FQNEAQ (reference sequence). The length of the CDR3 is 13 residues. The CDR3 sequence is CASSEQGANEQYF.

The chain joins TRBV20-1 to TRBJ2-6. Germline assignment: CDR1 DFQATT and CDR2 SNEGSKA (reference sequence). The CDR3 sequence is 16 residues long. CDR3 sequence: CSAERPESSGANVLTF.

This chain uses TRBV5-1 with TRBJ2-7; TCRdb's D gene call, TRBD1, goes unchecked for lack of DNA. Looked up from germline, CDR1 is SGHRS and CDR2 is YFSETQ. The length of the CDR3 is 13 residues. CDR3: CASSTRTQTEQYF.

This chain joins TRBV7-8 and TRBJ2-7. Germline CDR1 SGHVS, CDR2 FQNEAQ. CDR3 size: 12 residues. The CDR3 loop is CASSLGRYEQYF.

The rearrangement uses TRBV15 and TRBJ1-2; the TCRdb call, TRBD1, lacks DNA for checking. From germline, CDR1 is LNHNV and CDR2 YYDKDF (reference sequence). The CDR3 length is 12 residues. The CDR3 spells CATSSTTGGYTF.

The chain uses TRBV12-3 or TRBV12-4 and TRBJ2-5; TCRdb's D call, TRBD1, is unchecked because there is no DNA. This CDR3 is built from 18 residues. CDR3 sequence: CASSPTGWGSGGQETQYF.

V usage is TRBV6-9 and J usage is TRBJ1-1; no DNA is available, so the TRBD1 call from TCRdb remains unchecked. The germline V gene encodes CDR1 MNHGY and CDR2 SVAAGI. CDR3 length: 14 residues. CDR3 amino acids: CASRAGGVYTEAFF.

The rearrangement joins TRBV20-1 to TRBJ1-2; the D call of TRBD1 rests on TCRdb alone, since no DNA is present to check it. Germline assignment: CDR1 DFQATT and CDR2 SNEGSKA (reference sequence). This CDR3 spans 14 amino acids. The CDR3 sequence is CSARGTDKLYGYTF.

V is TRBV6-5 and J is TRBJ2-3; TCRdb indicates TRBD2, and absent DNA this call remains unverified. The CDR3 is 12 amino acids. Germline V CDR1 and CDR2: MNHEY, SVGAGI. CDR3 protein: CASSPGGHTQYF.

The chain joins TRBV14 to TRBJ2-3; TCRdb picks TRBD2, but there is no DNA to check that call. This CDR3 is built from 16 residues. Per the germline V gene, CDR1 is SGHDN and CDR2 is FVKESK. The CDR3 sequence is CASSQNLGTSGIVQYF. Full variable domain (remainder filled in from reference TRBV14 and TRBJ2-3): EAGVTQFPSHSVIEKGQTVTLRCDPISGHDNLYWYRRVMGKEIKFLLHFVKESKQDESGMPNNRFLAERTGGTYSTLKVQPAELEDSGVYFCASSQNLGTSGIVQYFGPGTRLTVL.

The CDR3 loop reads CASSKTGLIEKLFF. The V call is TRBV2, the J call TRBJ1-4; the TCRdb call, TRBD1, lacks DNA for checking. Germline V gene data show CDR1 as SNHLY and CDR2 as FYNNEI. The CDR3 consists of 14 residues.